Presented here are 10 T cell receptor beta chains from one specimen sequenced in a study of cytotoxic CD8 clonotypes in ibrutinib-treated CLL. Here immunoSEQ multiplex PCR was the method, and the copy in TCRdb shows in-frame clones only, minus some. The sample contains 7,000 or so clones, 60% to 80% of which appear only once. The specimen comprised PBMCs, sampled before ibrutinib treatment. The receptors stem from a human donor with chronic lymphocytic leukemia.

Comments on this clone: The junction shows a germline mismatch at one end, possibly a read error. The chain couples TRBV6-4 to TRBJ2-3, with a weak D call TRBD2 (6 bases). The CDR3 totals 8 residues. From germline, CDR1 is MRHNA and CDR2 SNTAGT. The CDR3 reads CASRLALF. DNA of the CDR3: TGTGCCAGCAGGCTAGCGTTATTT.

This rearrangement joins TRBV21-1 to TRBJ1-5; whether TRBD1, the table's D call, matches the DNA was not checked. TRBV21-1 is a pseudogene locus. The CDR3 is made up of 16 amino acids. The CDR3 here is CASSFPGFYSNQPQHF. DNA for the CDR3: TGTGCCAGCAGCTTCCCAGGATTTTATAGCAATCAGCCCCAGCATTTT.

The chain uses TRBV4-1 and TRBJ2-7; 12 nucleotides agree with TRBD1. The length of the CDR3 is 15 residues. From germline, CDR1 is MGHRA and CDR2 YSYEKL. V dropped 1 base and J dropped 7; count of bases not matched to a gene: 5. The DNA of the CDR3 is TGCGCCAGCAGCCAAGTGGGACAGGGGGCGGGTGAGCAGTACTTC. Its translation: CASSQVGQGAGEQYF.

This chain links TRBV28 with TRBJ1-1; D gene unclear. Germline lookup yields CDR1 MDHEN and CDR2 SYDVKM. The V end was cut by 5 bases, the J end by 1 base, with 2 bases between. The CDR3 is made up of 11 amino acids. This CDR3 reads CASSKNTEAFF. The CDR3 nucleotides are TGTGCCAGCAGTAAGAACACTGAAGCTTTCTTT.

The CDR3 DNA reads as TGTGCCAGTAGCCAACGGACAGGTTCGCAAAGGTTGTGGACCTTC. It specifies CASSQRTGSQRLWTF. The chain combines TRBV19 with TRBJ1-2, with 7 bases that match TRBD1. The V gene's germline CDR1 is LNHDA and CDR2 SQIVND (reference sequence). The V segment lost 6 bases and the J segment 14 bases; nucleotides outside the gene matches: 21. The CDR3 has 15 amino acids.

This clone has a handful of counts. The chain has TRBV6-1 and TRBJ2-5; TRBD2 is a possible D gene (6 bases). Germline loops: CDR1 MNHNS, CDR2 SASEGT. Trimming cost V 2 bases and J 5 bases, with 33 bases left between them. The CDR3 spans 21 residues. DNA for the CDR3: TGTGCCAGCAGTGAAAGGAAAATACCCGAATCTGGTGCGGGATACGGGGAGACCCAGTACTTC. This encodes CASSERKIPESGAGYGETQYF.

The rearrangement joins TRBV10-2 to TRBJ2-1; weak D call: TRBD2 (5 bases). CDR1 is WSHSY, CDR2 SAAADI, per germline. The CDR3 is 13 residues long. Trimming removed 6 bases from V and 4 bases from J, with 10 bases in between. The CDR3 DNA reads as TGCGCCAGCAGAGAACTAGATTACAATGAGCAGTTCTTC. The encoded protein is CASRELDYNEQFF.

This clone has only one observation. V and J are TRBV5-1 and TRBJ2-7, with 9 bases that match TRBD1. V trimming: 4 bases; J trimming: 2 bases; junction bases outside the gene matches: 7. The germline gives CDR1 SGHRS, CDR2 YFSETQ. The CDR3 runs 15 residues. The CDR3 DNA sequence: TGCGCCAGCAGCCCCGGGACAGGGAGGACCTACGAGCAGTACTTC. The encoded protein is CASSPGTGRTYEQYF.

This sequence joins TRBV6-6 and TRBJ2-1, with D perhaps TRBD2 (5 bases). CDR1 and CDR2 (germline): MNHNY, SVGAGI (reference sequence). The length of the CDR3 is 15 residues. The V end lost 5 bases, the J end lost 8 bases, and 19 bases lay between the germline ends. The CDR3 is CASSPRVGGSDEQFF. CDR3 DNA: TGTGCCAGCAGTCCGCGGGTTGGTGGGTCCGATGAGCAGTTCTTC.

In its sample, this clone was seen a few times. The DNA of the CDR3 is TGTGCCAGCCAAAACTACCGGGGCTACGACACTGAAGCTTTCTTT. It is translated as CASQNYRGYDTEAFF. The chain is built from TRBV27 and TRBJ1-1; TRBD1 might be the D (5 bases). V lost 8 bases and J 3 bases, leaving 19 bases between the germline ends. Germline CDR1 and CDR2: MNHEY and SMNVEV (reference sequence). This CDR3 has 15 amino acids.